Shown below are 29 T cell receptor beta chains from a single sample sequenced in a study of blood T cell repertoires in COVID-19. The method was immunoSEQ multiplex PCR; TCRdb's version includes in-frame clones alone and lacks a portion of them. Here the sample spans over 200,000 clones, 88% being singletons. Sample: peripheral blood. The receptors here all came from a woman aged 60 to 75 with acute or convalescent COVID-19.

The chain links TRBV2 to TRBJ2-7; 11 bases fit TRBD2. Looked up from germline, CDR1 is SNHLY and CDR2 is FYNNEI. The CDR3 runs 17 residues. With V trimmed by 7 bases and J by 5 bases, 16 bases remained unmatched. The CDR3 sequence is CASTQEGWASGGNEQYF. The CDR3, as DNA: TGTGCCAGCACCCAAGAGGGGTGGGCTAGCGGGGGGAACGAGCAGTACTTC.

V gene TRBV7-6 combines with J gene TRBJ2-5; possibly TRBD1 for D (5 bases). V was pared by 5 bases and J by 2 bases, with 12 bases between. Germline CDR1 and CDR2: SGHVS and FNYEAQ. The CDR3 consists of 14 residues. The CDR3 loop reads CASSPRQGQETQYF. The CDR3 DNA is TGTGCCAGCAGCCCCCGGCAGGGACAAGAGACCCAGTACTTC.

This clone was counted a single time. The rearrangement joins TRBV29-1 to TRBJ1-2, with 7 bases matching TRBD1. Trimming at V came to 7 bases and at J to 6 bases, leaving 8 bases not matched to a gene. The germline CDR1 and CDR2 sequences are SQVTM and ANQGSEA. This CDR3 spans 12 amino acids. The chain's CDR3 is CSAQGDIDGYTF. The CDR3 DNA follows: TGCAGCGCCCAGGGGGACATCGATGGCTACACCTTC.

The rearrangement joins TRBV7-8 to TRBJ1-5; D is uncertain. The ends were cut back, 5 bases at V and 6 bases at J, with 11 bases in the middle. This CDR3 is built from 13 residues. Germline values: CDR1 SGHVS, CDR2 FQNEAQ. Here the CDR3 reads CASSPRGGQPQHF. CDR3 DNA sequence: TGTGCCAGCAGCCCCAGAGGAGGTCAGCCCCAGCATTTT.

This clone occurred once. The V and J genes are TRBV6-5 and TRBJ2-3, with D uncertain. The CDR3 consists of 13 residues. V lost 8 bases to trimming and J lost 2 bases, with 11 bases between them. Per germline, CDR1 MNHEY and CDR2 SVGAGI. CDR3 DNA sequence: TGTGCCAGCGCAAAAACACCCACAGATACGCAGTATTTT. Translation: CASAKTPTDTQYF.

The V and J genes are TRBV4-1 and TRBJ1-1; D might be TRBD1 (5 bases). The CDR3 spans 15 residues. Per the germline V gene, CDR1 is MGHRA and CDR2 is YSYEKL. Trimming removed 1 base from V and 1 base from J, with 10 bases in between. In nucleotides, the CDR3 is TGCGCCAGCAGCCAAGGGGGGGTGAGGAACACTGAAGCTTTCTTT. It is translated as CASSQGGVRNTEAFF.

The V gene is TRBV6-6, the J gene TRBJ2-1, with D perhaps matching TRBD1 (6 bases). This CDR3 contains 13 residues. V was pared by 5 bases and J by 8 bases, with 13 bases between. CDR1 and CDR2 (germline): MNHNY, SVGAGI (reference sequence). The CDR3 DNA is TGTGCCAGCAGTACCCGGGCAGGGGATGAGCAGTTCTTC. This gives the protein CASSTRAGDEQFF.

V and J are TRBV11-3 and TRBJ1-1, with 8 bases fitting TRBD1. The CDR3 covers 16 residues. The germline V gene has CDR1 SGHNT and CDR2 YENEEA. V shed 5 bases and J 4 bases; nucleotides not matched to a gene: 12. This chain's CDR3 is CASSPGTGGGSTEAFF. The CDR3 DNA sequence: TGTGCCAGCAGCCCCGGGACAGGTGGTGGAAGCACTGAAGCTTTCTTT.

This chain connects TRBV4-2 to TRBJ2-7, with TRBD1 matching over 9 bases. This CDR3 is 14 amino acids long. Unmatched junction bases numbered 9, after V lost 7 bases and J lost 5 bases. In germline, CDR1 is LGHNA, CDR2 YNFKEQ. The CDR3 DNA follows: TGTGCCAGCACCGTGGGACAGGGTGCGGACGAGCAGTACTTC. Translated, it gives CASTVGQGADEQYF.

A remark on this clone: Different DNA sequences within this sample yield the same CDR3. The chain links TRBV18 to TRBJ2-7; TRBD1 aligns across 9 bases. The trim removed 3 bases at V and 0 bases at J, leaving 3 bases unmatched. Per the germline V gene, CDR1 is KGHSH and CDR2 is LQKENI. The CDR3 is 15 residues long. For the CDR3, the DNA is TGTGCCAGCTCACCGCGACAGGGGGGCTCCTACGAGCAGTACTTC. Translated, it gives CASSPRQGGSYEQYF. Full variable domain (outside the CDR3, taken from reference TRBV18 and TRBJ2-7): NAGVMQNPRHLVRRRGQEARLRCSPMKGHSHVYWYRQLPEEGLKFMVYLQKENIIDESGMPKERFSAEFPKEGPSILRIQQVVRGDSAAYFCASSPRQGGSYEQYFGPGTRLTVT.

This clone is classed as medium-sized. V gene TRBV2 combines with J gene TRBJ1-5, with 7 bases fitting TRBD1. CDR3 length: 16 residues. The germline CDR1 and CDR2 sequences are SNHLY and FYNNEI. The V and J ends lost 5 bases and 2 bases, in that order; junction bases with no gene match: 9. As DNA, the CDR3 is TGTGCCAGCAGTTTTAGTTCAACAGGGGGCAATCAGCCCCAGCATTTT. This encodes CASSFSSTGGNQPQHF. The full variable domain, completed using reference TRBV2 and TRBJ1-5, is EPEVTQTPSHQVTQMGQEVILRCVPISNHLYFYWYRQILGQKVEFLVSFYNNEISEKSEIFDDQFSVERPDGSNFTLKIRSTKLEDSAMYFCASSFSSTGGNQPQHFGDGTRLSIL.

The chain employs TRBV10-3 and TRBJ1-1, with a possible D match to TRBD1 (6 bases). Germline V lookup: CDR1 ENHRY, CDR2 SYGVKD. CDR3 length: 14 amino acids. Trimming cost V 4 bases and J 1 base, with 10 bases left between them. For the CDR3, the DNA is TGTGCCATCAGTGTTGGGGGCGCGAACACTGAAGCTTTCTTT. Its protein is CAISVGGANTEAFF.

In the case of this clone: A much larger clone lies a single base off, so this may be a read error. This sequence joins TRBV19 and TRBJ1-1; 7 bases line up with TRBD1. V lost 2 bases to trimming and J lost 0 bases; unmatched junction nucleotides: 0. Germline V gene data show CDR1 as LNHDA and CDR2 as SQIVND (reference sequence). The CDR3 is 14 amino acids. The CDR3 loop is CASSIQGVNTEAFF. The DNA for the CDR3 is TGTGCCAGTAGTATACAGGGGGTGAACACTGAAGCTTTCTTT.

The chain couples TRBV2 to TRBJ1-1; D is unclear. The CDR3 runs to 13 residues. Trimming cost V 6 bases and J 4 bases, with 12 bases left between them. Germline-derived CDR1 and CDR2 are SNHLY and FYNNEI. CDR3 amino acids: CASREADSTEAFF. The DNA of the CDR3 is TGTGCCAGCAGGGAGGCAGATAGCACTGAAGCTTTCTTT.

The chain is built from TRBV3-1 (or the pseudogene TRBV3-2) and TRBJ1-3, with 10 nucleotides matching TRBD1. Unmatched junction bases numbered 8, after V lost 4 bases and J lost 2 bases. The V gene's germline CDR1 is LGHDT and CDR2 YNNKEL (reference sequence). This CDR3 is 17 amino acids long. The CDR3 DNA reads TGTGCCAGCAGCCTAACCGGGACAGGGGCTACTGGAAACACCATATATTTT. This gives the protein CASSLTGTGATGNTIYF.

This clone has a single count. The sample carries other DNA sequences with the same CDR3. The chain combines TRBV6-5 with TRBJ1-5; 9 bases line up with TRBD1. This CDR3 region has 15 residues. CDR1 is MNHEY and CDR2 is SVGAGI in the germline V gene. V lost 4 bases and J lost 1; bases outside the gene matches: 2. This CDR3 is CASSLDRGSNQPQHF. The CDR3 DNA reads TGTGCCAGCAGTTTGGACAGGGGAAGCAATCAGCCCCAGCATTTT.

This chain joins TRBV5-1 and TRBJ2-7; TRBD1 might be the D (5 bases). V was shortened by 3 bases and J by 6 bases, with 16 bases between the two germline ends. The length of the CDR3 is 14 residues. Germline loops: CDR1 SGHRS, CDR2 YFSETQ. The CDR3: CASSSKTGISEQYF. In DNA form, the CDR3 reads TGCGCCAGCAGCTCGAAAACAGGAATCTCCGAGCAGTACTTC.

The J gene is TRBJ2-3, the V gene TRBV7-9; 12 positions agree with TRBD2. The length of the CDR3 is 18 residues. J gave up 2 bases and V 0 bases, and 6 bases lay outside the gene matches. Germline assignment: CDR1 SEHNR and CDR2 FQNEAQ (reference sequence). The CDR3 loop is CASSLATSGGNATDTQYF. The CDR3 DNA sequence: TGTGCCAGCAGCTTAGCGACTAGCGGGGGAAACGCCACAGATACGCAGTATTTT.

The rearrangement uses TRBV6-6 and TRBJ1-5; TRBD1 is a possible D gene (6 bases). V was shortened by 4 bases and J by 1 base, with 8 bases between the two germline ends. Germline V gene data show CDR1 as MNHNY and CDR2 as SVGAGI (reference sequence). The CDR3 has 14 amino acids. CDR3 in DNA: TGTGCCAGCAGTTCCAGGGGAAGCAATCAGCCCCAGCATTTT. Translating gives CASSSRGSNQPQHF.

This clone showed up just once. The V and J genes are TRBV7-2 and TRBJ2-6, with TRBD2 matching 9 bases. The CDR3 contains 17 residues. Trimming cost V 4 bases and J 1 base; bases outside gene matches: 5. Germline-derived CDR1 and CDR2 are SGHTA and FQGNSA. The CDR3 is CASSSGLARSGANVLTF. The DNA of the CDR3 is TGTGCCAGCAGCTCGGGACTAGCCCGATCTGGGGCCAACGTCCTGACTTTC. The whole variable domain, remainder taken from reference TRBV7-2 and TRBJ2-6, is GAGVSQSPSNKVTEKGKDVELRCDPISGHTALYWYRQSLGQGLEFLIYFQGNSAPDKSGLPSDRFSAERTGGSVSTLTIQRTQQEDSAVYLCASSSGLARSGANVLTFGAGSRLTVL.

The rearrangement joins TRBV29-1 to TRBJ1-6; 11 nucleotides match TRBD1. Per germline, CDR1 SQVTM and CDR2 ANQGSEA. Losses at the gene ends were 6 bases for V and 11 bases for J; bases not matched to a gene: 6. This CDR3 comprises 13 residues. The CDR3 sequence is CSVRTGGGAPLHF. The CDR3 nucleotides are TGCAGCGTCCGGACAGGGGGCGGTGCACCCCTCCACTTT.

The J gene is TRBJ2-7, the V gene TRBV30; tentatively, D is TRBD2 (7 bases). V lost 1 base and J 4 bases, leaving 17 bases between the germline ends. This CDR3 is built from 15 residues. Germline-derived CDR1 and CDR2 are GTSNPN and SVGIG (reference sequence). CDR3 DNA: TGTGCCTGGAGTGCCCCCAGCGGGACAAGATACGAGCAGTACTTC. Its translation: CAWSAPSGTRYEQYF.

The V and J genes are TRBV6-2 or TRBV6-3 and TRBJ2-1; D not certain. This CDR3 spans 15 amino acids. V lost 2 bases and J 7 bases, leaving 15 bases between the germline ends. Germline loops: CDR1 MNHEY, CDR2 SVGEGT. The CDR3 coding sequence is TGTGCCAGCAGTTACGGTAGCCATCTAGGTAATGAGCAGTTCTTC. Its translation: CASSYGSHLGNEQFF.

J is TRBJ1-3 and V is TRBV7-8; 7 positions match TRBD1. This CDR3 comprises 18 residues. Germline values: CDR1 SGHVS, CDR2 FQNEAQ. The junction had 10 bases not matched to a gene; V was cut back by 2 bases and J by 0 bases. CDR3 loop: CASSLNSGGQFSGNTIYF. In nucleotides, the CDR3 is TGTGCCAGCAGCTTAAACTCCGGGGGACAGTTCTCTGGAAACACCATATATTTT.

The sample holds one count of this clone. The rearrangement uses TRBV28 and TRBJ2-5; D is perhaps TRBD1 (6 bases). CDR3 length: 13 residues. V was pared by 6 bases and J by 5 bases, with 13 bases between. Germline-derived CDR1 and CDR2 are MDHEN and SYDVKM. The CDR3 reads CASSGQGWETQYF. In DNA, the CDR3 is TGTGCCAGCAGCGGGCAGGGGTGGGAGACCCAGTACTTC. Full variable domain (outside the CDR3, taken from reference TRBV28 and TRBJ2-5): DVKVTQSSRYLVKRTGEKVFLECVQDMDHENMFWYRQDPGLGLRLIYFSYDVKMKEKGDIPEGYSVSREKKERFSLILESASTNQTSMYLCASSGQGWETQYFGPGTRLLVL.

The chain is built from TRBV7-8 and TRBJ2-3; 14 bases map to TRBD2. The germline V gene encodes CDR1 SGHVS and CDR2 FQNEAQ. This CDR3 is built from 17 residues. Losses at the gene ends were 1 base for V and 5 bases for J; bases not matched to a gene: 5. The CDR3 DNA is TGTGCCAGCAGCTTAGAGGGACTAGCGGGAGTCGGAGATACGCAGTATTTT. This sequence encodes CASSLEGLAGVGDTQYF.

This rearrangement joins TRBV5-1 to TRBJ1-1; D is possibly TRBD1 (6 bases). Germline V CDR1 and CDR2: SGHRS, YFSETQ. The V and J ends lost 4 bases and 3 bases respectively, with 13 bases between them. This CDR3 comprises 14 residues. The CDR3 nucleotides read TGCGCCAGCAGCCCACAGGGATTAGACACTGAAGCTTTCTTT. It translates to CASSPQGLDTEAFF.

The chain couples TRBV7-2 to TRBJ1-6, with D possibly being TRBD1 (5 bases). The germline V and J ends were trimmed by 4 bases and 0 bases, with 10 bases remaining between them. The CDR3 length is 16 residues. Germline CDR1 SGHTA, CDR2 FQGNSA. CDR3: CASSSRQSSYNSPLHF. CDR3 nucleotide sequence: TGTGCCAGCAGCTCAAGACAGAGCTCCTATAATTCACCCCTCCACTTT.

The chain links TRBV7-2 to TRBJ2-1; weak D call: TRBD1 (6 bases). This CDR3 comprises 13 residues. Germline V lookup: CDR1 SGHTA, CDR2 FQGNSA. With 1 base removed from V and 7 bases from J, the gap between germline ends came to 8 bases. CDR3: CASSLDRVNEQFF. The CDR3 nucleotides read TGTGCCAGCAGCTTAGACAGGGTAAATGAGCAGTTCTTC.